This T cell receptor (beta chain) originates from a study of cytomegalovirus exposure and HLA in healthy donors. Primers: 60 Vbeta forward and 13 Jbeta reverse. The assay was immunoSEQ multiplex PCR, and TCRdb's table has in-frame clones only and misses some. The table lists 100,000 or so clones, 83% of them singletons. Sequencing was performed on PBMCs. This TCR derives from a man between 18 and 29 years old in good health and CMV-seronegative.

The CDR3 DNA sequence: TGTGCCAGCAGCCTCGGGGACAGGGAGAGGTATGGCTACACCTTC. This encodes CASSLGDRERYGYTF. The genes are TRBV5-6 and TRBJ1-2, with 9 bases lining up with TRBD1. The junction had 9 bases not matched to a gene; V was cut back by 4 bases and J by 5 bases. This CDR3 region has 15 residues. Germline values: CDR1 SGHDT, CDR2 YYEEEE.